What follows are 14 T cell receptor beta chains derived from one specimen sequenced in a study of blood T cells in healthy people across ages. The use of a sample-barcoded 5' primer and a J-beta primer mix characterized a second PCR of roughly 6 to 11 cycles. MiXCR, run by TCRdb on the 5' RACE reads, gives a single entry per CDR3 protein. The sample has about 1 million distinct CDR3 sequences, more than 40% seen once; the top ten hold approximately 20%. Sequencing was carried out using blood. Receptors originate from a woman aged 55-70 years in good health.

This chain uses TRBV7-2 with TRBJ2-4; tentatively, D is TRBD2 (5 bases). The DNA end is a closer match to TRBJ2-5, so the J assignment may be wrong. The germline CDR1 and CDR2 sequences are SGHTA and FQGNSA. There are 16 residues in the CDR3. CDR3 amino acids: CASSRLGLISGETQYF. The CDR3 DNA reads TGTGCCAGCAGCCGCCTAGGACTTATCTCGGGAGAGACCCAGTACTTC.

The V and J genes are TRBV5-1 and TRBJ2-7; D tentatively reads TRBD1 or TRBD2 (5 bases each). Trimming stripped 2 bases from V and 8 bases from J, with 11 bases between. This CDR3 has 12 amino acids. Germline CDR1 is SGHRS and CDR2 is YFSETQ. CDR3 residues: CASSFQGVQQYF. For the CDR3, the DNA is TGCGCCAGCAGCTTCCAGGGAGTCCAGCAGTACTTC. The full variable domain, in which reference TRBV5-1 and TRBJ2-7 provide the parts outside the CDR3, is KAGVTQTPRYLIKTRGQQVTLSCSPISGHRSVSWYQQTPGQGLQFLFEYFSETQRNKGNFPGRFSGRQFSNSRSEMNVSTLELGDSALYLCASSFQGVQQYFGPGTRLTVT.

The genes are TRBV11-2 and TRBJ2-1, with D possibly TRBD1 on 5 matching bases. Trimming cost V 8 bases and J 10 bases, with 15 bases left between them. Germline CDR1 reads SGHAT; CDR2 reads FQNNGV. This CDR3 spans 12 amino acids. The CDR3 bases are TGTGCCAGCGCTCAAGGGGCCCACGAGCAGTTCTTC. This codes for CASAQGAHEQFF.

V usage is TRBV20-1 and J usage is TRBJ2-5, with 7 positions matching TRBD1. The trim removed 3 bases at V and 0 bases at J, leaving 7 bases unmatched. The V gene's germline CDR1 is DFQATT and CDR2 SNEGSKA (reference sequence). This CDR3 comprises 15 residues. The CDR3 DNA follows: TGCAGTGCTAGTCCCCGGGACAGAGACCAAGAGACCCAGTACTTC. It translates to CSASPRDRDQETQYF.

The chain links TRBV27 to TRBJ1-5; possible D gene TRBD1, 6 bases. The CDR3 spans 18 residues. Trimming pared 1 base from V and 5 bases from J, leaving 21 bases between. Germline V gene lookup returns CDR1 MNHEY and CDR2 SMNVEV (reference sequence). As DNA, the CDR3 is TGTGCCAGCAGTTTATTTTTCGGGGCGGGAGGGGGGCATCAGCCCCAGCATTTT. This codes for CASSLFFGAGGGHQPQHF.

There are a few counts of this clonotype. The V and J genes are TRBV5-5 and TRBJ2-1; 7 bases are a match to TRBD2. The V gene end was trimmed by 3 bases and the J gene end by 2 bases; junction bases not matched to a gene: 5. There are 15 residues in the CDR3. Germline CDR1 reads SGHKS; CDR2 reads YYEKEE (reference sequence). The CDR3 region is CASSSLADPYNEQFF. The DNA of the CDR3 is TGTGCCAGCAGCTCCCTAGCGGATCCCTACAATGAGCAGTTCTTC.

The chain recombines TRBV3-1 with TRBJ2-7; no clear D. The DNA end is more similar to TRBJ2-5, so the J call may be wrong. CDR3 length: 16 residues. CDR1 and CDR2 (germline): LGHDT, YNNKEL (reference sequence). The CDR3 is CASSQGTGHRPETQYF. CDR3 bases: TGTGCCAGCAGCCAAGGAACCGGCCACCGGCCAGAGACCCAGTACTTC.

This chain links TRBV12-3 or TRBV12-4 with TRBJ2-4; 7 nucleotides match TRBD1. The J call may not be correct, given that the DNA end is closer to TRBJ2-5. The CDR3 is 18 residues long. CDR3 amino acids: CASSLAWGTGEKWRTQYF. The CDR3 DNA is TGTGCCAGCAGTTTAGCGTGGGGAACAGGGGAAAAGTGGCGGACCCAGTACTTC.

The chain recombines TRBV2 with TRBJ1-1; D might be TRBD1 (5 bases). Germline values: CDR1 SNHLY, CDR2 FYNNEI. Trimming left V 1 base short and J 5 bases short, with 8 bases between. This CDR3 has 13 amino acids. CDR3 region: CASSEVGETEAFF. The DNA of the CDR3 is TGTGCCAGCAGTGAAGTGGGGGAGACTGAAGCTTTCTTT. Filled out from reference TRBV2 and TRBJ1-1, the complete variable domain reads EPEVTQTPSHQVTQMGQEVILRCVPISNHLYFYWYRQILGQKVEFLVSFYNNEISEKSEIFDDQFSVERPDGSNFTLKIRSTKLEDSAMYFCASSEVGETEAFFGQGTRLTVV.

The chain combines TRBV7-9 with TRBJ2-1, with 10 positions matching TRBD2. Germline values: CDR1 SEHNR, CDR2 FQNEAQ (reference sequence). CDR3 length: 16 amino acids. V was pared by 3 bases and J by 8 bases, with 10 bases of the junction left unmatched. Here the CDR3 DNA reads TGTGCCAGCAGCTTTCCCGGGACTAGCGTAAGCTATGAGCAGTTCTTC. It translates to CASSFPGTSVSYEQFF. Based on the CDR3 plus reference TRBV7-9 and TRBJ2-1, the full variable domain is DTGVSQNPRHKITKRGQNVTFRCDPISEHNRLYWYRQTLGQGPEFLTYFQNEAQLEKSRLLSDRFSAERPKGSFSTLEIQRTEQGDSAMYLCASSFPGTSVSYEQFFGPGTRLTVL.

This clonotype was observed a few times. The rearrangement uses TRBV6-5 and TRBJ2-4; D is uncertain. Germline CDR1 and CDR2: MNHEY and SVGAGI. The CDR3 totals 15 residues. V lost 5 bases to trimming and J lost 6 bases, with 17 bases between them. The CDR3: CASSATPAQLNIQYF. The CDR3 DNA is TGTGCCAGCAGTGCCACTCCGGCCCAATTAAACATTCAGTACTTC.

This chain links TRBV2 with TRBJ2-7; D unclear. With 6 bases removed from V and 7 bases from J, the gap between germline ends came to 13 bases. Germline loops: CDR1 SNHLY, CDR2 FYNNEI. The CDR3 has 12 amino acids. In DNA form, the CDR3 reads TGTGCCAGCAGCCCCTTCCGGCGAGAGCAGTACTTC. Translating gives CASSPFRREQYF.

CDR3: CASSVKGRGNTIYF. CDR3 DNA sequence: TGTGCCAGCAGTGTGAAAGGCAGGGGAAACACCATATATTTT. The V and J genes are TRBV25-1 and TRBJ1-3, with no clear D. Germline V CDR1 and CDR2: MGHDK, SYGVNS. The CDR3 has 14 amino acids. V lost 4 bases and J 4 bases, leaving 11 bases between the germline ends.

This clonotype was observed a handful of times. V usage is TRBV27 and J usage is TRBJ1-2, with 7 bases matching TRBD1. The CDR3 consists of 13 residues. Unmatched junction bases numbered 5, after V lost 5 bases and J lost 5 bases. Germline assignment: CDR1 MNHEY and CDR2 SMNVEV (reference sequence). The CDR3 DNA sequence: TGTGCCAGCAGTGATACAGGGGATTATGGCTACACCTTC. As protein: CASSDTGDYGYTF.